This T cell receptor beta chain was observed in a study of graft-versus-host responses after intestinal transplantation. In the study overall: Recipients across the board were started on anti-thymocyte globulin induction, then kept on tacrolimus and steroids for around three years. Study-level results: Early HvG declines after transplant were associated with peak circulating GvH clone levels.

Trimming pared 4 bases from V and 0 bases from J, leaving 16 bases between. The CDR3 is 16 residues long. Germline assignment: CDR1 MNHEY and CDR2 SMNVEV (reference sequence). Turning to this clone: The antigen remains unidentified.

Generated by immunoSEQ multiplex PCR, the TCRdb table keeps only in-frame clones and is missing some. The table shows 70,000 to 95,000 clones, with about 93% occurring only once. The rearrangement joins TRBV27 to TRBJ2-7; D might be TRBD1 (5 bases). The TCR sequence derives from a human donor who was the organ donor for an intestinal transplant. Sample: unstimulated CD8+ T cells sorted from spleen or lymph node cells, taken before transplant. Written as DNA, the CDR3 is TGTGCCAGCAGTTCTACGACAGACCCCAGCTCCTACGAGCAGTACTTC. This encodes CASSSTTDPSSYEQYF.